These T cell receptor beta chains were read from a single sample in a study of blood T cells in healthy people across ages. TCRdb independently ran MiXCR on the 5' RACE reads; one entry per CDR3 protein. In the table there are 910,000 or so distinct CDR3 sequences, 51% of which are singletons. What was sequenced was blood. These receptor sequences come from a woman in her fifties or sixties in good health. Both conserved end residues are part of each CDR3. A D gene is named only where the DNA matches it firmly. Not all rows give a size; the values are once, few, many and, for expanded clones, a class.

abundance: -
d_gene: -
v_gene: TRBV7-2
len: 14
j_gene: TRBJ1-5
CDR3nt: TGTGCCAGCAGCTTTCCCGGGAGCCCGATGCCCCAGCATTTT
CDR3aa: CASSFPGSPMPQHF

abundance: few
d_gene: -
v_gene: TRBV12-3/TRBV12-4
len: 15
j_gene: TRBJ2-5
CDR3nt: TGTGCCAGCAGTTCACGGGAGACAGGGAGAGAGACCCAGTACTTC
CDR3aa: CASSSRETGRETQYF

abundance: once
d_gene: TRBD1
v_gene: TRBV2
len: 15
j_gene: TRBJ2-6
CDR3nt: TGTGCCAGCAGAGGGGGCATCTCTGGGGCCAACGTCCTGACTTTC
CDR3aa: CASRGGISGANVLTF

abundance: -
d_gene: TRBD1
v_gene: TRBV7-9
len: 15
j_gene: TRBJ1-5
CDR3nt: TGTGCCAGCAGCGGAGATGACAGGGGTGGTCAGCCCCAGCATTTT
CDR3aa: CASSGDDRGGQPQHF

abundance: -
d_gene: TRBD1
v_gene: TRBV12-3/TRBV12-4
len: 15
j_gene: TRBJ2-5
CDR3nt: TGTGCCAGCAGTTTTATTTGGACAGGGAAAGAGACCCAGTACTTC
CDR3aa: CASSFIWTGKETQYF

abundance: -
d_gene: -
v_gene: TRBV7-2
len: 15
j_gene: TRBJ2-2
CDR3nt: TGTGCCAGCAGCTTATTTGGGGGGCCCACCGGGGAGCTGTTTTTT
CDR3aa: CASSLFGGPTGELFF

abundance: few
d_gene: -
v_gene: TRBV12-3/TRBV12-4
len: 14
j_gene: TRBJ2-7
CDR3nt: TGTGCCAGCAGTTACAGGGACCACTACTACGAGCAGTACTTC
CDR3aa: CASSYRDHYYEQYF

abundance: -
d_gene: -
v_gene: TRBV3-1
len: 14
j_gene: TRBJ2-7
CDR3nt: TGTGCCAGCAGCCAACTGGCCCAGAACCACGAGCAGTACTTC
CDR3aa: CASSQLAQNHEQYF

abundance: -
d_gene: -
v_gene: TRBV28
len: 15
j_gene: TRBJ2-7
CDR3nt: TGTGCCAGCATTCCTCTCCGGGACCACGCCTACGAGCAGTACTTC
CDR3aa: CASIPLRDHAYEQYF

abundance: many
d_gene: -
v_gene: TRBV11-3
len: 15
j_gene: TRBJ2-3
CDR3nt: TGTGCCAGCAGCGCAGGGACATTTTTCCGCGATACGCAGTATTTT
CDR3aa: CASSAGTFFRDTQYF

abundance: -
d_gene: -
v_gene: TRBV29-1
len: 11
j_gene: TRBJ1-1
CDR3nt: TGCAGCGTATTGACAGTCAATGAAGCTTTCTTT
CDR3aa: CSVLTVNEAFF

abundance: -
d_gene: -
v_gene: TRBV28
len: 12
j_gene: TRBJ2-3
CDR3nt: TGTGCCACCGGGAGCGGGACAGATACGCAGTATTTT
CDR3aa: CATGSGTDTQYF

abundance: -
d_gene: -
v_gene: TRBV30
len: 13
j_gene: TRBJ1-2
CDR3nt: TGTGCCTGGAGTGCGGGGGTCGACTATGGCTACACCTTC
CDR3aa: CAWSAGVDYGYTF

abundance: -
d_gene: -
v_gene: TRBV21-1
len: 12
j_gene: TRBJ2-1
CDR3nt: TGTGCCAGCAGCATACTAGCGGGAGCTCTGTTCTTC
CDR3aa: CASSILAGALFF

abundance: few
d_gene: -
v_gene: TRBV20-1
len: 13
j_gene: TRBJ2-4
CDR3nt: TGCAGTGCTGCCGGTGTGTGGCAAAACATTCAGTACTTC
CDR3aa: CSAAGVWQNIQYF

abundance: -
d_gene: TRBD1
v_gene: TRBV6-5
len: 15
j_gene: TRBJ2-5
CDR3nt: TGTGCCAGCAGTAACATTCCCGGGACACAGGGGCCCCAGTACTTC
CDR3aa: CASSNIPGTQGPQYF

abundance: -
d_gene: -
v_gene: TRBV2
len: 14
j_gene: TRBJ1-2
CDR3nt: TGTGCCACTCGGCCGGCACAGGGTGTCGATGGCTACACCTTC
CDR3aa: CATRPAQGVDGYTF

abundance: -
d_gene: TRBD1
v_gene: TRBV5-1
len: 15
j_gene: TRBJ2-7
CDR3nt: TGCGCCAGCAGCTTGGAGAGACAGGGACCCTACGAGCAGTACTTC
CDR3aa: CASSLERQGPYEQYF

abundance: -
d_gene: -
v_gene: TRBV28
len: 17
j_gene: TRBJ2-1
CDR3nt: TGTGCCAACAGTTTCGGCCCTCTAGCGCCCCGGAGAAATGAGCAGTTCTTC
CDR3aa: CANSFGPLAPRRNEQFF

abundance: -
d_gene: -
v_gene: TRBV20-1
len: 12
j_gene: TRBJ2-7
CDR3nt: TGCAGTGCTAGCGGGGAAGACTACGAGCAGTACTTC
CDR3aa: CSASGEDYEQYF

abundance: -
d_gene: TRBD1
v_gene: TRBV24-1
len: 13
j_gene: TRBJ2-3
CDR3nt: TGTGCCACCAGTGACAGGGGGTCAGATACGCAGTATTTT
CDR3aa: CATSDRGSDTQYF

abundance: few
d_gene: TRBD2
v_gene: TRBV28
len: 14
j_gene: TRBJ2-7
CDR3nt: TGTGCCAGCGGCCCACTAGCGGGAGTTCACGAGCAGTACTTC
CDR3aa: CASGPLAGVHEQYF

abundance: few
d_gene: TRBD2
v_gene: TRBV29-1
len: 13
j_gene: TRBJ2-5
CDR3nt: TGCAGCGTTGTGGGAGGGGTTAGGGAGACCCAGTACTTC
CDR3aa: CSVVGGVRETQYF

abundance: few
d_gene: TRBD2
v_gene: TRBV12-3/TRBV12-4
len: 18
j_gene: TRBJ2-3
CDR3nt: TGTGCCAGCAGTTTAGTTTATCCTAGCGGGATTGGCACAGATACGCAGTATTTT
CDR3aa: CASSLVYPSGIGTDTQYF

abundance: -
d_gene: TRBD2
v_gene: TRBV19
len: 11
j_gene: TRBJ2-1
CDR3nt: TGTGCCAGTACGGGGGGGAATGAGCAGTTCTTC
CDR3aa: CASTGGNEQFF

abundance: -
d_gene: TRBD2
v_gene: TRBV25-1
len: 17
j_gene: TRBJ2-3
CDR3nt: TGTGCCAGCAGTGAATTTCTAGCGGCCGGGGTCACAGATACGCAGTATTTT
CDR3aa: CASSEFLAAGVTDTQYF